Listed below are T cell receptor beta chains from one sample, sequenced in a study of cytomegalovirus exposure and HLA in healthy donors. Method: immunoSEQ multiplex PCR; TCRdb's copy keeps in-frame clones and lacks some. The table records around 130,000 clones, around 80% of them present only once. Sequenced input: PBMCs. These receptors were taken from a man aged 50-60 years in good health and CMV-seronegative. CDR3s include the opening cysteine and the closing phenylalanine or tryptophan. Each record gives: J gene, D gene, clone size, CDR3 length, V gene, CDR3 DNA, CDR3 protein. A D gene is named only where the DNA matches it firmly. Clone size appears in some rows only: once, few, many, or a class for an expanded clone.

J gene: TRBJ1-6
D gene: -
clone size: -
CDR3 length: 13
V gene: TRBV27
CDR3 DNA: TGTGCCAGCAGTTTGCCCGGGGAGCGGCCCCTCCACTTT
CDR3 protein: CASSLPGERPLHF

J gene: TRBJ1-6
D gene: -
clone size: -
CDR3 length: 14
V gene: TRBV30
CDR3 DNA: TGTGCCTGGAGTGTGACACCTTATAATTCACCCCTCCACTTT
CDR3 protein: CAWSVTPYNSPLHF

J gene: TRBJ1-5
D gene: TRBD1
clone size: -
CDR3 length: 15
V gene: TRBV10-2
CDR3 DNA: TGCGCCAGCCAACTTCGACAGGGGGGGGATCAGCCCCAGCATTTT
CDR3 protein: CASQLRQGGDQPQHF

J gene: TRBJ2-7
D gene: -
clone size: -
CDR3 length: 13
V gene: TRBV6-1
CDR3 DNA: TGTGCCAGCATGTCGGGGAACGACTACGAGCAGTACTTC
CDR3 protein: CASMSGNDYEQYF

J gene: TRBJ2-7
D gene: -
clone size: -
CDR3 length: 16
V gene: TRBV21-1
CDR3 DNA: TGTGCCAGCAGTCCCTTTGGGGGCAGGGGCTACTACGAGCAGTACTTC
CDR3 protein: CASSPFGGRGYYEQYF

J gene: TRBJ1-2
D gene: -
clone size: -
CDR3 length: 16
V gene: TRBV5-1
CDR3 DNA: TGCGCCAGCAGCTTGGGGTCACAGGGATGGGACTATGGCTACACCTTC
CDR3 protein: CASSLGSQGWDYGYTF

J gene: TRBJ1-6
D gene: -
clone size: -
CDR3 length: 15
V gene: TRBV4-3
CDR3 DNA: TGCGCCAGCAGCCAAGGGACATCCGTCGATTCACCCCTCCACTTT
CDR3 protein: CASSQGTSVDSPLHF

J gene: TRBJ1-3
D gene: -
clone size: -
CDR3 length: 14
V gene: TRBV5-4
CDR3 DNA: TGTGCCAGCAGCTCATCGGGATCCGGAAACACCATATATTTT
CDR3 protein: CASSSSGSGNTIYF

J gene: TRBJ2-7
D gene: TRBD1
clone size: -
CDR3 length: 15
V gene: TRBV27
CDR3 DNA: TGTGCCAGCAGGCTGGGACAGGCGAGCTCCTACGAGCAGTACTTC
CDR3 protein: CASRLGQASSYEQYF

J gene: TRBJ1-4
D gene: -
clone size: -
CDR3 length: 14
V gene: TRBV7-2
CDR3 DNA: TGTGCCAGCACCTTGGGGCAGGTCGGTGAAAAACTGTTTTTT
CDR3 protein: CASTLGQVGEKLFF

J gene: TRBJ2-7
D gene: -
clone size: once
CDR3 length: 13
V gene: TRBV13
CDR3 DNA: TGTGCCAGCAGCTTAGCCAGGGCCTACGAGCAGTACTTC
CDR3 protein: CASSLARAYEQYF

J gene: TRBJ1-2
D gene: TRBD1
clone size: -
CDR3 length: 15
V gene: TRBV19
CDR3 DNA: TGTGCCAGTAGTATGGGGGACAGGTCAAACTATGGCTACACCTTC
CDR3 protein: CASSMGDRSNYGYTF

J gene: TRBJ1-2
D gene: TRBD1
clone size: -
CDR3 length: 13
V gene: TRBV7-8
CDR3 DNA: TGTGCCAGCAGCCGGGACAGGGACTATGGCTACACCTTC
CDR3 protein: CASSRDRDYGYTF

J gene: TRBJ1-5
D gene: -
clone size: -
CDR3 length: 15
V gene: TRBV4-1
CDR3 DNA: TGCGCCAGCAGCCAACCCGGACTTAGCAATCAGCCCCAGCATTTT
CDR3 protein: CASSQPGLSNQPQHF

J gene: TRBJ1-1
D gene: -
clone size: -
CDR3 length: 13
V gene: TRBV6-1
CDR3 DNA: TGTGCCAGCAGGGAGAACTGGAACACTGAAGCTTTCTTT
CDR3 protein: CASRENWNTEAFF

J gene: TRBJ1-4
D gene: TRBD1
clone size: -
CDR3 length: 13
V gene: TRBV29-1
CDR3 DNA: TGCAGCGTGGCCGGGACAGGAGATGAAAAACTGTTTTTT
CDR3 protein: CSVAGTGDEKLFF

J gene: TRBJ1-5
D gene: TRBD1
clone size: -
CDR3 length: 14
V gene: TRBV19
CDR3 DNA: TGTGCCAGTCCGACAGGGAATAGCAATCAGCCCCAGCATTTT
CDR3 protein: CASPTGNSNQPQHF

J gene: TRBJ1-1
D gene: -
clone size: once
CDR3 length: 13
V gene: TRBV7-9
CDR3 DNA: TGTGCCAGCAGCCCACAGAGGGACACTGAAGCTTTCTTT
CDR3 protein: CASSPQRDTEAFF

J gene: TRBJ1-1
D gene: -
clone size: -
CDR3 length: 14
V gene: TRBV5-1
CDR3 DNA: TGCGCCAGCAGCTTGGCCCAGGTGAACACTGAAGCTTTCTTT
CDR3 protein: CASSLAQVNTEAFF

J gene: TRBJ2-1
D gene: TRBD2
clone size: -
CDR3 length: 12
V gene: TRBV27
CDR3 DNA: TGTGCCAGCAAACCGGGGGGGGATGAGCAGTTCTTC
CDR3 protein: CASKPGGDEQFF

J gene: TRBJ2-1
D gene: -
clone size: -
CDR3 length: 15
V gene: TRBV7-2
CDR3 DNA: TGTGCCAGCAGCTTAGATGTGTTTGGAGGCAATGAGCAGTTCTTC
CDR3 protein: CASSLDVFGGNEQFF

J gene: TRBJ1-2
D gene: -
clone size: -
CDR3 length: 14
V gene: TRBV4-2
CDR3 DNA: TGTGCCAGCAGCCAAGGGGATACTAGCTATGGCTACACCTTC
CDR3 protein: CASSQGDTSYGYTF

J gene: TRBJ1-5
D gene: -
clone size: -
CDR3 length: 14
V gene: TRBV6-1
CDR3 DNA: TGTGCCAGCAGTGAACTGACAGCGTATCAGCCCCAGCATTTT
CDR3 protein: CASSELTAYQPQHF

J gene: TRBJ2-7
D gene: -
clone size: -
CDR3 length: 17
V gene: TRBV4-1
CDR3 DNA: TGCGCCAGCAGCCAAGTAAGAACAGGGCCGAGCTCCTACGAGCAGTACTTC
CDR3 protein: CASSQVRTGPSSYEQYF

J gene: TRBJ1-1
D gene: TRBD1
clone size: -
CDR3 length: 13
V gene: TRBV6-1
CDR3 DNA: TGTGCCAGCATCATCCCAGGGGGCGCCCAGGCTTTCTTT
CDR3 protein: CASIIPGGAQAFF

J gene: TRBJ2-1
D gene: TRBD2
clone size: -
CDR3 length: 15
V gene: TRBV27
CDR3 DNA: TGTGCCAGCAGCTTGAGCGGGGGGGCCGGCGATGAGCAGTTCTTC
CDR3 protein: CASSLSGGAGDEQFF

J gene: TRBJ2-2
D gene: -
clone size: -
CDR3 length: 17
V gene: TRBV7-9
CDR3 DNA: TGTGCCAGCAGCCTATTCCCCCCCCTTGCGAACACCGGGGAGCTGTTTTTT
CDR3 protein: CASSLFPPLANTGELFF

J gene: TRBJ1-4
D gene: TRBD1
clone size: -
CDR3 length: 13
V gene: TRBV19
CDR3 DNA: TGTGCCAGTAGACGGGACAGGGCTGAAAAACTGTTTTTT
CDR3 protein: CASRRDRAEKLFF

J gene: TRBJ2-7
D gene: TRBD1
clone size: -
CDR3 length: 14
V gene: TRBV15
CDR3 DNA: TGTGCCACCAGCAGAGGAGGGGGCGCCTACGAGCAGTACTTC
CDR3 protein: CATSRGGGAYEQYF

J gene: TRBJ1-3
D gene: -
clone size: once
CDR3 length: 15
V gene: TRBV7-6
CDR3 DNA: TGTGCCAGCAGTTTTACAGGGATAGGTGGAAACACCATATATTTT
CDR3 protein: CASSFTGIGGNTIYF

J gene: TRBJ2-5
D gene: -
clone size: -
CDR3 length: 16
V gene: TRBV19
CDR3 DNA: TGTGCCAGTAGGGTACGATTAAAGCGCCCTGCAGAGACCCAGTACTTC
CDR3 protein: CASRVRLKRPAETQYF

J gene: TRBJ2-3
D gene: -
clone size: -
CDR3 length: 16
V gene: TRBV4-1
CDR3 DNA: TGCGCCAGCAGCCACTCCTACGGACAGATCACAGATACGCAGTATTTT
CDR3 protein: CASSHSYGQITDTQYF

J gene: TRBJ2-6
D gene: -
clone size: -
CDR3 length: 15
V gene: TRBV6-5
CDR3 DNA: TGTGCCAGCAGTTACGTGAGCTCTGGGGCCAACGTCCTGACTTTC
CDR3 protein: CASSYVSSGANVLTF

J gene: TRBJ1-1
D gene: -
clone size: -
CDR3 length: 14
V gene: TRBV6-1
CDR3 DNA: TGTGCCAGCAGTGACCGGGGATTGAACACTGAAGCTTTCTTT
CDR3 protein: CASSDRGLNTEAFF

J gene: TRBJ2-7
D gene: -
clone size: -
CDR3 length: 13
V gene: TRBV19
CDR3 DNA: TGTGCCAGTAGCCCCGGGCGGGGCTACGAGCAGTACTTC
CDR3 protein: CASSPGRGYEQYF

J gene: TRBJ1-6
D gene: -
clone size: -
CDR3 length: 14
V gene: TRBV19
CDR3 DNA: TGTGCCAGTAGGGCCTTAGACAGGAATTCACCCCTCCACTTT
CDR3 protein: CASRALDRNSPLHF

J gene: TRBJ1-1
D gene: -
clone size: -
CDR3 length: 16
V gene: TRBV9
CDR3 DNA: TGTGCCAGCAGCGTAGATCCCGGGACACAAAACACTGAAGCTTTCTTT
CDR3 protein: CASSVDPGTQNTEAFF

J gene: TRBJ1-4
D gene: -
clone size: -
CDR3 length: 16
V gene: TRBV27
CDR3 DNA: TGTGCCAGCAGCCTGTCCAGACTTGCAACTAATGAAAAACTGTTTTTT
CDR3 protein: CASSLSRLATNEKLFF

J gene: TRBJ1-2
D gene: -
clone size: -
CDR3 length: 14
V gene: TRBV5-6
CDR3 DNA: TGTGCCAGCAGCTTCCTTGGAGGGGTCCATGGCTACACCTTC
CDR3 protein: CASSFLGGVHGYTF

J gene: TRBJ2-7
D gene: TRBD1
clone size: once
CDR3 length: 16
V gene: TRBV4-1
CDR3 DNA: TGCGCCAGCAGCCAACCATGGACAGGCATGTCCTACGAGCAGTACTTC
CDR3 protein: CASSQPWTGMSYEQYF

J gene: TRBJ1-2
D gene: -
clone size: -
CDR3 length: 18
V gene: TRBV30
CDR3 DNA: TGTGCCTGGAGTACCCCCCTGGACAGAGCCCTGAGGGTCCCGGGCTACACCTTC
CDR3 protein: CAWSTPLDRALRVPGYTF

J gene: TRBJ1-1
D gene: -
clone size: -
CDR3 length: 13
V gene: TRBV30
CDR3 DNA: TGTGCCTGGAGCACGAGGAGGAACACTGAAGCTTTCTTT
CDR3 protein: CAWSTRRNTEAFF

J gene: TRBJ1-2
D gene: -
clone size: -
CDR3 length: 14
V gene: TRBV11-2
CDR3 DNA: TGTGCCAGCAGCCACCCAGGGGAAACCTATGGCTACACCTTC
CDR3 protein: CASSHPGETYGYTF

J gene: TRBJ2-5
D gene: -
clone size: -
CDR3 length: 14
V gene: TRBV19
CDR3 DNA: TGTGCCAGTAGTAGAAGGACTTTACAAGAGACCCAGTACTTC
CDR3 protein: CASSRRTLQETQYF

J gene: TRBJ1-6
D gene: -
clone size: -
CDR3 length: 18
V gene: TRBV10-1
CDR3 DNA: TGCGCCAGCTCAGATCTCCGGGGGGGGTGGAGAGATAATTCACCCCTCCACTTT
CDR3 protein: CASSDLRGGWRDNSPLHF

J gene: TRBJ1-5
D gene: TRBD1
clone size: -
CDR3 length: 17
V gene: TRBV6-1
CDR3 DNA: TGTGCCAGCAGAGAAGACCGGGACAGGGGCCGTGATCAGCCCCAGCATTTT
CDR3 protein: CASREDRDRGRDQPQHF

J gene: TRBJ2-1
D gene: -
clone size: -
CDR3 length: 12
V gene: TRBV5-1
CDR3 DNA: TGCGCCAGCAGCTTGCCCTCCAATGAGCAGTTCTTC
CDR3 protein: CASSLPSNEQFF

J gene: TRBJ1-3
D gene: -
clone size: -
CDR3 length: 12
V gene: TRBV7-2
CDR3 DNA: TGTGCCAGCAGCCCCGGGGGAAACACCATATATTTT
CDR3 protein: CASSPGGNTIYF

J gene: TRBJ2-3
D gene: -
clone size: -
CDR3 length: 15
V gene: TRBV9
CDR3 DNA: TGTGCCAGCAGCGTAGGGGGGGGGCGTACAGATACGCAGTATTTT
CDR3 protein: CASSVGGGRTDTQYF

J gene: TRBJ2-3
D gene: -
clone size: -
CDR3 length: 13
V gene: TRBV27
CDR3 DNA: TGTGCCAGCAGCGACACCTCCACAGATACGCAGTATTTT
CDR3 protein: CASSDTSTDTQYF

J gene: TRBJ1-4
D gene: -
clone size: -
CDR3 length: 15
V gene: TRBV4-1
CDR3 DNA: TGCGCCAGCAGCCCTCGACAGTCCACTAATGAAAAACTGTTTTTT
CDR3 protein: CASSPRQSTNEKLFF

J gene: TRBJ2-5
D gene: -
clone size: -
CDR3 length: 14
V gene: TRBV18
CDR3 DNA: TGTGCCAGCTCAGCGTTGAGTGTACAAGAGACCCAGTACTTC
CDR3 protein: CASSALSVQETQYF

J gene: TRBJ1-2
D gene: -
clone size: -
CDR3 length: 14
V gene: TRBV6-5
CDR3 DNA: TGTGCCAGCAGTTATGGTGCCACATCGTATGGCTACACCTTC
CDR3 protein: CASSYGATSYGYTF

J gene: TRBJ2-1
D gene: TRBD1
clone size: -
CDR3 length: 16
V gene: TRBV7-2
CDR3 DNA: TGTGCCAGCAGCCCGCACGGACAGGGAAGTTTCGGTGAGCAGTTCTTC
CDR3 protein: CASSPHGQGSFGEQFF

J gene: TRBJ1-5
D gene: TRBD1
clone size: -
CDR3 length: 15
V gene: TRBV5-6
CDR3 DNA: TGTGCCAGCAGCTTACGGGACAGAAGCAATCAGCCCCAGCATTTT
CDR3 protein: CASSLRDRSNQPQHF

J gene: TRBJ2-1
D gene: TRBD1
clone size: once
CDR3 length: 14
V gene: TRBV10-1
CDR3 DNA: TGCGCCAGCAGTGAGTCGAGGTGGGACAGTGAGCAGTTCTTC
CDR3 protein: CASSESRWDSEQFF